This T cell receptor (beta chain) stems from a study of molecular identifiers for immune sequencing clone quantification (dated by TCRdb to the late 2010s). Describing the broader study: For a replicate experiment, the RNA from either approximately 20,000 or 100,000 naive CD8 T cells was divided into five aliquots, and four of those aliquots went on to sequencing. This methods study used CD8 T cells to benchmark TCR RNA copy counting and molecular-identifier clustering-based TCR repertoire sequencing (MIDCIRS). Here is what the overall study found, with its caveats: Spiked-in Jurkat TCR RNA (approximately 10 copies' worth), which is not part of the donor repertoire, was contained in the naive libraries. When barcode sub-clustering was omitted, TCR diversity was inflated by chimeric consensus sequences, with chimeras reaching as high as 47%. Approximately 3.3 recovered TCR RNA copies per cell were obtained by modeling, versus approximately 9 by digital PCR, implying a capture efficiency of approximately 27%. Highly expanded clone sizes could be underestimated if identical TCR molecules share a barcode. Clones above 20 RNA copies held over 99% of molecules in CMV-specific effector cells but under 1% in naive cells. Even against a background of around 900,000 naive CD8 T cells, spiked-in Jurkat TCR RNA amounting to a single cell's worth was reported to be detectable.

There are 13 amino acids in the CDR3, from cysteine to phenylalanine inclusive. The read is trimmed to its CDR3 DNA, 39 bases read in frame from base 1. V is cut by 5 bases and J by 4 bases, and the space between the germline ends is 11 bases. Per the germline V gene, MDHEN is the CDR1 and SYDVKM is the CDR2. Libraries were built with PCR. The data were produced on a NextSeq 500. Preparation of bulk TCR libraries followed a previously described approach, with the TCR primers listed in Table S5. Total RNA was purified with the Qiagen AllPrep DNA/RNA kit. Reads from multiple sequencing runs of the same library were pooled before analysis. As for the original processing: Only reads with exact TCR constant sequence were kept, trimmed to 150 nt, and grouped by their 12-nt molecular barcodes. Reads inside each barcode group were sub-clustered using a 15% Levenshtein threshold, and a quality-weighted consensus sequence was constructed for each RNA molecule. Non-functional sequences were filtered out, along with any lower-count sequence sitting one edit away from another sequence. Based on a fit of two negative binomial distributions, barcode sub-clusters having less than 20% of the maximum read count were discarded. The public sequencing data were trimmed at Q25 with fastp and processed into clonotypes with MiXCR by TCRdb, which kept only in-frame beta chains. Rows matching on CDR3 protein sequence are summarized as one entry with the most common DNA and genes. These V and J calls are TCRdb output, not the study's own analysis. For this sample there are about 330,000 distinct CDR3 sequences; roughly a quarter appear just once. The ten largest clones add up to around 0.7% of the sample.

Naive CD8 T cell libraries were made from 20,000 to 1,000,000 sorted cells using 10%, 30% or 50% of purified RNA. Naive CD8 T cells were FACS-sorted as CD8+CD4-CCR7+CD45RA+ on a BD FACSAria II into RLT Plus buffer. To test detection sensitivity, Jurkat RNA equivalent to about eleven TCR copies was spiked into samples of roughly 18,000-1,100,000 naive CD8 T cells. Enrichment of CD8 T cells was done with RosetteSep CD8+ T Cell Enrichment Cocktail plus Ficoll-Paque, and ACK red cell lysis came afterward. This clonotype occurred many times. What antigen it recognizes has not been identified. No clone much larger than this one lies a single base away; base qualities are absent.

The specimen was naive CD8+ T cells from blood, with Jurkat cell RNA spiked in. Reading the label with the study, this specimen's cell subset or site is: FACS-sorted CD8+CD4-CCR7+CD45RA+ naive T cells. The clonotype comes from a human donor in good health. Some libraries in this study had Jurkat cell RNA spiked in. The sequence links TRBV28 to TRBJ2-5, with no D gene named confidently. The nucleotide sequence reads as follows: TGTGCCAGCAGTATCACGCTCCCAGAGACCCAGTACTTC. Translated, this gives CASSITLPETQYF.